Listed below are T cell receptor beta chains from one sample, sequenced in a study of Graves' ophthalmopathy and Graves' hyperthyroidism. In TCRdb, the multiplex PCR reads were re-called with MiXCR into one record per CDR3 protein. Of fewer than 400,000 distinct CDR3 sequences in the sample, approximately 16% were seen once. The sample taken for sequencing was peripheral blood. These receptors came from a woman aged 18 to 35 with Graves' ophthalmopathy. Each CDR3 is given with its conserved first and last residue. The D gene is left open where the match is weak. Not all rows give a size; the values are once, few, many and, for expanded clones, a class.

>many|NA|TRBJ2-5|TRBV29-1
TGCAGCGTTGGGAGGGATGGGGCCCAGTACTTC
CSVGRDGAQYF
>many|NA|TRBJ2-2|TRBV2
TGTGCCAGCAGTGAGGGGGGCGGGGAGCTGTTTTTT
CASSEGGGELFF
>many|NA|TRBJ2-2|TRBV27
TGTGCCAGCAGTTTGTGGGGGGCGACCGGGGAGCTGTTTTTT
CASSLWGATGELFF
>NA|TRBD2|TRBJ2-7|TRBV4-2
TGTGCCAGCAGCCAAGAACTAGCGGGCGCCTACGAGCAGTACTTC
CASSQELAGAYEQYF
>many|NA|TRBJ1-2|TRBV9
TGTGCCAGCAGCGTAGTGGAGGGAAACTATGGCTACACCTTC
CASSVVEGNYGYTF
>few|NA|TRBJ2-5|TRBV28
TGTGCCAGCAGTTTCGGTCCCTATAACGGCAGAGAGACCCAGTACTTC
CASSFGPYNGRETQYF
>many|NA|TRBJ2-5|TRBV20-1
TGCAGTGCTAGGTTTAGCGCGGAAGAGACCCAGTACTTC
CSARFSAEETQYF
>many|TRBD1|TRBJ2-7|TRBV28
TGTGCCAGCAGTTTCGACCGGGACAGGCACTACGAGCAGTACTTC
CASSFDRDRHYEQYF
>many|NA|TRBJ2-2|TRBV19
TGTGCCAGTAGTATAGTTTCACAGGGGGAGCTGTTTTTT
CASSIVSQGELFF
>NA|TRBD1|TRBJ2-4|TRBV10-3
TGTGCCATCAGTGATCAGGACAGGGAGAACATTCAGTACTTC
CAISDQDRENIQYF
>many|NA|TRBJ2-7|TRBV2
TGTGCCAGCAGGTCAGGTGGAGCCTACGAGCAGTACTTC
CASRSGGAYEQYF
>many|NA|TRBJ1-2|TRBV6-1
TGTGCCAGCGGGGGAACTTATGGCTACACCTTC
CASGGTYGYTF
>many|TRBD1|TRBJ2-2|TRBV28
TGTGCCAGCAGTCCCGGGACAGAGGACGGGGAGCTGTTTTTT
CASSPGTEDGELFF
>many|TRBD2|TRBJ2-3|TRBV11-2
TGTGCCAGCAGCTTAGGACTAGCGGGAGGAAACACAGATACGCAGTATTTT
CASSLGLAGGNTDTQYF
>many|NA|TRBJ2-5|TRBV25-1
TGTGCCAGCCATTTGGGAACCCAAGAGACCCAGTACTTC
CASHLGTQETQYF
>few|TRBD1|TRBJ1-1|TRBV3-1
TGTGCCAGCAGCCTACCGGGACAGGGAACTGGCGCTGAAGCTTTCTTT
CASSLPGQGTGAEAFF
>many|TRBD1|TRBJ2-7|TRBV6-5
TGTGCCAGCAGTAGGGTCGGGGACAGGGGCTCCTACGAGCAGTACTTC
CASSRVGDRGSYEQYF
>many|NA|TRBJ1-6|TRBV20-1
TGCAGTGCTAGAGAGGGCAGCTCAACCTCCTATAATTCACCCCTCCACTTT
CSAREGSSTSYNSPLHF
>many|NA|TRBJ1-1|TRBV7-3
TGTGCCAGCAGCGAGGGACACCAGAACACTGAAGCTTTCTTT
CASSEGHQNTEAFF
>many|NA|TRBJ2-5|TRBV7-3
TGTGCCAGCAGCCTCTCGGGCTGGCAAGAGACCCAGTACTTC
CASSLSGWQETQYF
>NA|NA|TRBJ1-1|TRBV27
TGTGCCAGCAGTGAAATGTGGGGTACTGAAGCTTTCTTT
CASSEMWGTEAFF
>few|NA|TRBJ2-7|TRBV28
TGTGCCAGCAGCATTGCTGGGGGAGCCTACGAGCAGTACTTC
CASSIAGGAYEQYF
>many|NA|TRBJ2-2|TRBV6-1
TGTGCCAGCAGTGCTGTGGTAACACCGAACACCGGGGAGCTGTTTTTT
CASSAVVTPNTGELFF
>many|NA|TRBJ1-2|TRBV4-2
TGTGCCAGCAGCCAAGATTCAGCCGGGACCCCCTATGGCTACACCTTC
CASSQDSAGTPYGYTF
>many|TRBD1|TRBJ1-5|TRBV6-1
TGTGCCAGCAGCTCCGGACAGGCTAGCAATCAGCCCCAGCATTTT
CASSSGQASNQPQHF
>NA|NA|TRBJ1-5|TRBV11-3
TGTGCCAGCAGCTTCATTGGCTATAGCAATCAGCCCCAGCATTTT
CASSFIGYSNQPQHF
>many|TRBD1|TRBJ2-2|TRBV3-1
TGTGCCAGCAGCCAGCCAACAGGGGGACGGGACACCGGGGAGCTGTTTTTT
CASSQPTGGRDTGELFF
>many|NA|TRBJ2-7|TRBV7-3
TGTGCCAGCAGCTTAGGGCTAGCAACCTCCTACGAGCAGTACTTC
CASSLGLATSYEQYF
>NA|NA|TRBJ1-2|TRBV6-1
TGTGCCAGCAGTACCGGGGCAGGGGCGAATAACTATGGCTACACCTTC
CASSTGAGANNYGYTF
>many|NA|TRBJ1-1|TRBV19
TGTGCCAGTACCGTGGGGATCCGGAACACTGAAGCTTTCTTT
CASTVGIRNTEAFF
>NA|TRBD1|TRBJ2-7|TRBV6-2/TRBV6-3
TGTGCCAGCAACAGGGGAAACTCCTACGAGCAGTACTTC
CASNRGNSYEQYF